This TCR beta chain was profiled in a study of blood T cell repertoires in COVID-19. At the level of the study: Samples representing acute and convalescent COVID-19 were sourced from the United States, Italy and Spain. The analysed material was cDNA or gDNA that came from T cells, B-cell-depleted T cells, or PBMCs.

The table came from immunoSEQ multiplex PCR; TCRdb's copy has only in-frame clones and leaves some out. This table holds about 180,000 clones, 86% found once. Source material: PBMCs or T cells enriched from blood (not recorded which). The sequence derives from a woman aged 25 to 39 who had recovered from COVID-19.

The CDR3 DNA is TGTGCCAGCAGCTTACAGGGGACCGGGGAGCTGTTTTTT. Translation gives CASSLQGTGELFF. J is TRBJ2-2 and V is TRBV7-6; D might be TRBD1 (6 bases). CDR3 size: 13 residues. Germline CDR1 is SGHVS and CDR2 is FNYEAQ. V was pared by 2 bases and J by 5 bases, with 6 bases between.